The text below deals with one TCR beta chain. Its antigen is undetermined. These data come from a study of T cell responses to AZD1222 COVID-19 vaccine. Only in-frame clones appear in the TCRdb table, and some are missing; sequencing was by immunoSEQ multiplex PCR. Of approximately 120,000 clones listed, about 90% are singletons. Germline V gives CDR1 MDHEN, CDR2 SYDVKM. The V segment lost 6 bases and the J segment 2 bases; nucleotides outside the gene matches: 17. The CDR3 is 20 residues long. Overall study results and limits: Clonal diversity may have been underestimated, and the donors were mostly white British, with more females than males. Baseline seropositives among AZD1222 recipients totaled only six or seven. Spike-specific TCR breadth and depth rose after two AZD1222 doses.

The clonotype originates from an adult in good health. Sequences were derived from peripheral blood, sampled on day 0 of AZD1222 vaccination. This chain uses TRBV28 with TRBJ1-5; 12 bases fit TRBD1. The CDR3 DNA is TGTGCCAGCAGAATATTAACCGGGACAGGGGGCTTGCGCGGCAATCAGCCCCAGCATTTT. Translated, it gives CASRILTGTGGLRGNQPQHF.